Shown below are 31 T cell receptor beta chains from a single sample sequenced in a study of cytomegalovirus exposure and HLA in healthy donors. PCR used 60 Vbeta primers and 13 Jbeta primers. Profiling relied on immunoSEQ multiplex PCR, and the TCRdb table lists in-frame clones only, not all of them. This sample carries around 140,000 clones, approximately 84% of them seen once, and the ten largest clones take less than 2%. The sequencing sample was made of PBMCs. Receptor source: a woman aged 18-29 years in good health and CMV-seronegative.

This clone occurred once. This rearrangement joins TRBV27 to TRBJ2-3, with TRBD1 matching over 9 bases. J gave up 6 bases and V 3 bases, and 7 bases lay outside the gene matches. The CDR3 is 15 amino acids. The germline V gene has CDR1 MNHEY and CDR2 SMNVEV (reference sequence). The CDR3, as DNA: TGTGCCAGCAGTTTGCCGGGACAGGGTCTCGATACGCAGTATTTT. Its protein is CASSLPGQGLDTQYF.

This chain connects TRBV5-4 to TRBJ2-1; the match to TRBD2 covers 7 bases. This CDR3 is 13 amino acids long. V dropped 0 bases and J dropped 8; count of bases not matched to a gene: 2. Germline-derived CDR1 and CDR2 are SGHNT and YYREEE (reference sequence). The CDR3 DNA reads as TGTGCCAGCAGCTTGGTTGGGGGGGATGAGCAGTTCTTC. Translation gives CASSLVGGDEQFF.

This rearrangement joins TRBV20-1 to TRBJ2-5, with a tentative D call TRBD2 (5 bases). This CDR3 has 10 amino acids. The V gene's germline CDR1 is DFQATT and CDR2 SNEGSKA (reference sequence). CDR3 sequence reads: CSLEGKTQYF. DNA of the CDR3: TGCAGCCTAGAGGGTAAGACCCAGTACTTC.

The chain has TRBV5-4 and TRBJ2-3, with D perhaps TRBD1 (6 bases). The CDR3 is 17 amino acids. V lost 6 bases, J lost 2 bases, and 22 bases lay in between. CDR1 is SGHNT, CDR2 YYREEE, per germline (reference sequence). DNA of the CDR3: TGTGCCAGCACCCGGTACGCGACAGGAACCTCCACAGATACGCAGTATTTT. This gives the protein CASTRYATGTSTDTQYF.

The chain carries TRBV6-1 and TRBJ2-3; D ambiguous. Germline V lookup: CDR1 MNHNS, CDR2 SASEGT. The V end lost 6 bases, the J end lost 0 bases, and 4 bases lay between the germline ends. The CDR3 has 12 residues. In DNA form, the CDR3 reads TGTGCCAGCAGGACTAGCACAGATACGCAGTATTTT. Its translation: CASRTSTDTQYF.

V is TRBV5-4 and J is TRBJ1-2; possibly TRBD1 for D (5 bases). Germline-derived CDR1 and CDR2 are SGHNT and YYREEE (reference sequence). The germline V and J ends were trimmed by 0 bases and 8 bases, with 14 bases remaining between them. This CDR3 contains 14 residues. The CDR3 here is CASSLAGGAQGYTF. The CDR3 nucleotides read TGTGCCAGCAGCTTGGCCGGCGGGGCGCAGGGCTACACCTTC.

This clone was counted only a few times. Other nucleotide sequences from this sample produce the same CDR3. This chain joins TRBV6-5 and TRBJ1-5; 9 positions match TRBD1. In germline, CDR1 is MNHEY, CDR2 SVGAGI. CDR3 length: 14 amino acids. J lost 4 bases, V lost 4 bases, and 2 bases had no gene match. The CDR3 DNA reads TGTGCCAGCAGTTGGGGACAGGGTAATCAGCCCCAGCATTTT. It codes for CASSWGQGNQPQHF.

This clone was observed a handful of times. This chain's CDR3 is CASSYKRGSGNTIYF. The CDR3 nucleotides read TGTGCCAGCAGTTACAAGCGGGGATCTGGAAACACCATATATTTT. This rearrangement joins TRBV6-5 to TRBJ1-3; no clear D. Trimming pared 2 bases from V and 1 base from J, leaving 9 bases between. Germline values: CDR1 MNHEY, CDR2 SVGAGI. The length of the CDR3 is 15 residues.

This clone was recorded only once. V is TRBV27 and J is TRBJ1-5, with D perhaps TRBD1 (5 bases). Germline CDR1 and CDR2: MNHEY and SMNVEV (reference sequence). The length of the CDR3 is 14 residues. V was clipped by 7 bases and J by 9 bases, with 19 bases between them. This CDR3 is CASTLQADPRPQHF. The CDR3 nucleotides read TGTGCCAGCACGTTACAGGCGGACCCCAGGCCCCAGCATTTT.

J is TRBJ2-7 and V is TRBV5-1; D may be TRBD1 (5 bases). This CDR3 region has 13 residues. V lost 4 bases and J 2 bases, leaving 10 bases between the germline ends. Germline CDR1 and CDR2: SGHRS and YFSETQ. In DNA form, the CDR3 reads TGCGCCAGCAGCCCGGACACAACCTACGAGCAGTACTTC. This translates into CASSPDTTYEQYF.

V and J are TRBV11-2 and TRBJ2-3; 9 nucleotides align to TRBD2. The V gene's germline CDR1 is SGHAT and CDR2 FQNNGV. Unmatched junction bases numbered 9, after V lost 0 bases and J lost 2 bases. This CDR3 region has 18 residues. CDR3 bases: TGTGCCAGCAGCTTAGATCAGAGGGTAGCGGGAGTCACAGATACGCAGTATTTT. Translating it yields CASSLDQRVAGVTDTQYF.

This clone was recorded a few times. This chain uses TRBV11-2 with TRBJ2-1; the match to TRBD2 covers 11 bases. The V and J ends lost 4 bases and 5 bases, in that order; junction bases with no gene match: 4. Germline values: CDR1 SGHAT, CDR2 FQNNGV. The CDR3 runs 15 residues. The CDR3: CASSSGLAVNNEQFF. CDR3 nucleotide sequence: TGTGCCAGCAGCTCGGGACTAGCGGTTAACAATGAGCAGTTCTTC.

The chain is built from TRBV7-2 and TRBJ2-3; no clear D. Germline CDR1 is SGHTA and CDR2 is FQGNSA. The CDR3 totals 12 residues. The V end lost 5 bases, the J end lost 8 bases, and 11 bases lay between the germline ends. CDR3: CASSLSFGTQYF. The CDR3 DNA is TGTGCCAGCAGCCTGTCTTTCGGTACGCAGTATTTT.

The chain employs TRBV6-1 and TRBJ2-3; a weak D match, TRBD2 (6 bases). V was clipped by 7 bases and J by 5 bases, with 19 bases between them. CDR1 is MNHNS and CDR2 is SASEGT in the germline V gene. CDR3 size: 15 residues. The DNA for the CDR3 is TGTGCCAGCAACCCTCTGCGGGGTGGGGTAGATACGCAGTATTTT. This sequence encodes CASNPLRGGVDTQYF.

The chain recombines TRBV5-1 with TRBJ2-7; TRBD1 is a possible D gene (6 bases). Germline CDR1 reads SGHRS; CDR2 reads YFSETQ. This CDR3 has 14 amino acids. V gave up 0 bases and J gave up 5 bases, with 12 bases separating them. The CDR3, as DNA: TGCGCCAGCAGCTTGGAAGGCAGGGGAGACGAGCAGTACTTC. Protein product: CASSLEGRGDEQYF.

The chain couples TRBV15 to TRBJ2-3; 8 bases agree with TRBD2. Per germline, CDR1 LNHNV and CDR2 YYDKDF (reference sequence). The CDR3 is 16 amino acids. V gave up 3 bases and J gave up 4 bases; unmatched junction bases: 9. CDR3 bases: TGTGCCACCAGCAGTGGGGAGGCGGGAGGCGCAGATACGCAGTATTTT. It is translated as CATSSGEAGGADTQYF.

The chain is built from TRBV30 and TRBJ2-1; D is unresolved. The germline gives CDR1 GTSNPN, CDR2 SVGIG (reference sequence). Between the trimmed V and J ends, which lost 3 bases and 14 bases, there was a span of 14 bases. The CDR3 spans 11 residues. The CDR3 here is CAWSLLEEKFF. The CDR3 DNA reads TGTGCCTGGAGCCTGCTTGAGGAGAAGTTCTTC. The complete variable domain, with remaining parts taken from reference TRBV30 and TRBJ2-1, reads SQTIHQWPATLVQPVGSPLSLECTVEGTSNPNLYWYRQAAGRGLQLLFYSVGIGQISSEVPQNLSASRPQDRQFILSSKKLLLSDSGFYLCAWSLLEEKFFGPGTRLTVL.

This chain links TRBV5-1 with TRBJ2-7, with 7 bases aligning to TRBD1. The CDR3 has 17 amino acids. The V gene's germline CDR1 is SGHRS and CDR2 YFSETQ. Trimming at V came to 4 bases and at J to 0 bases, leaving 13 bases not matched to a gene. The CDR3 protein is CASSPGLDRAYSYEQYF. The CDR3 DNA reads as TGCGCCAGCAGCCCCGGGCTTGACAGGGCATACTCCTACGAGCAGTACTTC.

The gene calls are TRBV2 and TRBJ2-2, with D maybe TRBD2 (6 bases). The CDR3 is 18 amino acids. Trimming removed 7 bases at V and 1 base at J, with 22 bases between. Germline CDR1 SNHLY, CDR2 FYNNEI. The CDR3 here is CASNLHPPGLGNTGELFF. The DNA for the CDR3 is TGTGCCAGCAACCTCCACCCCCCGGGACTCGGGAACACCGGGGAGCTGTTTTTT.

The chain recombines TRBV5-4 with TRBJ2-5; possible D gene TRBD1, 6 bases. Germline V CDR1 and CDR2: SGHNT, YYREEE (reference sequence). Between the trimmed V and J ends, which lost 0 bases and 5 bases, there was a span of 11 bases. CDR3 size: 14 residues. CDR3 DNA: TGTGCCAGCAGCTTGGAAGGGGGTCGGGAGACCCAGTACTTC. Amino acid sequence: CASSLEGGRETQYF.

The chain carries TRBV7-2 and TRBJ2-3, with a possible D match to TRBD1 (5 bases). The germline V gene encodes CDR1 SGHTA and CDR2 FQGNSA. The CDR3 contains 16 residues. Trimming removed 5 bases at V and 6 bases at J, with 21 bases between. The CDR3 DNA reads TGTGCCAGCAGCCCTCTAAGAATGAGCCCAGGGGATACGCAGTATTTT. Protein sequence: CASSPLRMSPGDTQYF.

This clone appeared a single time. The V call is TRBV10-1, the J call TRBJ2-3; no clear D. Trimming took 2 bases from V and 0 from J, leaving 9 bases between them. This CDR3 is 15 amino acids long. CDR1 WNHNN and CDR2 SYGVQD come from the germline V gene (reference sequence). The CDR3 loop is CASSESAASTDTQYF. CDR3 coding DNA: TGCGCCAGCAGTGAGAGCGCAGCAAGCACAGATACGCAGTATTTT.

The chain uses TRBV7-8 and TRBJ2-6; D is unclear. The CDR3 has 18 amino acids. Trimming shortened V by 1 base and J by 0 bases, and 13 bases separated the two germline ends. From germline, CDR1 is SGHVS and CDR2 FQNEAQ. The CDR3 sequence is CASSLVPDLNSGANVLTF. CDR3 coding DNA: TGTGCCAGCAGCTTAGTTCCAGATCTTAACTCTGGGGCCAACGTCCTGACTTTC.

The rearrangement links TRBV10-3 to TRBJ2-7; D is possibly TRBD2 (6 bases). This CDR3 comprises 15 residues. Germline lookup yields CDR1 ENHRY and CDR2 SYGVKD. The germline V and J ends were trimmed by 6 bases and 6 bases, with 21 bases remaining between them. The CDR3 loop reads CAIRPYGGSIGEQYF. CDR3 nucleotides: TGTGCCATCAGACCCTACGGAGGGAGTATTGGCGAGCAGTACTTC.

A few counts support this clone. CDR3 DNA sequence: TGTGCCAGCAGCTTGCGGCGGGAACGCACAGATACGCAGTATTTT. Its protein product is CASSLRRERTDTQYF. V and J are TRBV5-8 and TRBJ2-3, with a tentative D call TRBD2 (6 bases). Trimming shortened V by 1 base and J by 1 base, and 10 bases separated the two germline ends. The germline V gene has CDR1 SGHTS and CDR2 YDEGEE. This CDR3 has 15 amino acids.

V gene TRBV5-1 combines with J gene TRBJ2-6; TRBD1 matches at 7 bases. Germline trimming cut 7 bases from V and 2 bases from J; bases unmatched to any gene: 6. Germline CDR1 and CDR2: SGHRS and YFSETQ. The CDR3 consists of 15 residues. CDR3 bases: TGCGCCAGCTCCCAGGGGGATGCTGGGGCCAACGTCCTGACTTTC. Its translation is CASSQGDAGANVLTF.

V is TRBV6-5 and J is TRBJ2-1, with D maybe TRBD1 (5 bases). The germline V and J ends were trimmed by 6 bases and 4 bases, with 13 bases remaining between them. The germline gives CDR1 MNHEY, CDR2 SVGAGI. The CDR3 is 14 amino acids. The CDR3 here is CASRPQGRYNEQFF. The CDR3 DNA sequence: TGTGCCAGCAGGCCCCAGGGCCGATACAATGAGCAGTTCTTC.

The V and J genes are TRBV7-8 and TRBJ1-2, with a possible D match to TRBD1 (6 bases). The V end lost 5 bases, the J end lost 7 bases, and 14 bases lay between the germline ends. This CDR3 has 13 residues. Germline CDR1 is SGHVS and CDR2 is FQNEAQ. The CDR3 reads CASSPEDRLGYTF. As DNA, the CDR3 is TGTGCCAGCAGCCCCGAGGACAGACTTGGCTACACCTTC.

The chain is built from TRBV14 and TRBJ1-1, with 9 bases that match TRBD1. V was clipped by 4 bases and J by 4 bases; unmatched bases: 1. There are 13 residues in the CDR3. The germline V gene has CDR1 SGHDN and CDR2 FVKESK. CDR3 nucleotide sequence: TGTGCCAGCAGCCGGGGACAGGGCACTGAAGCTTTCTTT. Translation: CASSRGQGTEAFF.

In DNA, the CDR3 is TGTGCCAGCAGTGAAACGAGGAGTATGCACGCCGGGGAGCTGTTTTTT. Translated: CASSETRSMHAGELFF. The chain joins TRBV9 to TRBJ2-2; D is undetermined. V gave up 5 bases and J gave up 6 bases, with 20 bases separating them. This CDR3 comprises 16 residues. The germline V gene has CDR1 SGDLS and CDR2 YYNGEE.

This clone was counted a few times. The V gene is TRBV29-1, the J gene TRBJ1-2, with 7 bases that match TRBD1. This CDR3 has 12 amino acids. V was pared by 4 bases and J by 5 bases, with 4 bases of the junction left unmatched. CDR1 is SQVTM, CDR2 ANQGSEA, per germline. The CDR3 bases are TGCAGCGTTGCAGGACAGGCGTATGGCTACACCTTC. Translating it yields CSVAGQAYGYTF.